The rows below give T cell receptor beta chains drawn from one sample of a study of cytomegalovirus exposure and HLA in healthy donors. Repertoires were generated with immunoSEQ multiplex PCR, while TCRdb's copy carries only in-frame clones and drops some. The repertoire holds 110,000 to 150,000 clones, roughly 85% seen once, with 1.7% in the top ten. The sample taken for sequencing was PBMCs. The receptors shown here come from a woman younger than 45 in good health and CMV-seronegative. CDR3s include the opening cysteine and the closing phenylalanine or tryptophan. The D gene is left open where the match is weak. The size of a clone is reported for some rows only, either as once, few or many, or as a class for expanded clones.

TGTGCCAGCAGTGATCGAGGGGGGGCGAACTACGAGCAGTACTTC	CASSDRGGANYEQYF	.	once	TRBJ2-7	TRBV6-1
TGCGCCAGCAGTCTTTCGGGCGGGGGGACCACAGATACGCAGTATTTT	CASSLSGGGTTDTQYF	TRBD2	.	TRBJ2-3	TRBV5-1
TGCGCCAGCAGTGAGTCCTCAGGGAATGGCTACACCTTC	CASSESSGNGYTF	.	.	TRBJ1-2	TRBV10-2
TGTGCCAGCAGCGTCGTTGGTCACCTAAACACTGAAGCTTTCTTT	CASSVVGHLNTEAFF	.	.	TRBJ1-1	TRBV9
TGTGCCAGCAGCCCCCGTCAAGTGACTCATGAACCGGAAAAACTGTTTTTT	CASSPRQVTHEPEKLFF	.	.	TRBJ1-4	TRBV7-8
TGTGCCAGCAGTTATCGCGGGGGGGGGCTCGAGCAGTACTTC	CASSYRGGGLEQYF	TRBD2	.	TRBJ2-7	TRBV6-5
TGCGCCAGCAGCTTGGATCCGGGGAATCAGCCCCAGCATTTT	CASSLDPGNQPQHF	.	.	TRBJ1-5	TRBV5-1
TGTGCCAGCAGCCGGGACAGACTTTTCAACACTGAAGCTTTCTTT	CASSRDRLFNTEAFF	TRBD1	.	TRBJ1-1	TRBV5-4
TGTGCCAGCAGCGTTCGATCGGGAGGCGTAAACACTGAAGCTTTCTTT	CASSVRSGGVNTEAFF	.	.	TRBJ1-1	TRBV9
TGTGCCAGCAGCCACCTTGGAGGGGGCGCCGCGGGGGGCTCCTCGCTTGAGCAGTTCTTC	CASSHLGGGAAGGSSLEQFF	.	.	TRBJ2-1	TRBV5-4
TGTGCCAGCATCATTAGGGGGGGTGATCCTAACTATGGCTACACCTTC	CASIIRGGDPNYGYTF	.	.	TRBJ1-2	TRBV21-1
TGTGCCAGCAGCCCACTACAGGGATTGAACACTGAAGCTTTCTTT	CASSPLQGLNTEAFF	.	few	TRBJ1-1	TRBV7-9
TGCGCCAGCAGCTTGACGGGACTCAACTACGAGCAGTACTTC	CASSLTGLNYEQYF	.	.	TRBJ2-7	TRBV5-1
TGTGCCAGCAGCCAACAGACTAGCGGGGGGGCCTTCTACAATGAGCAGTTCTTC	CASSQQTSGGAFYNEQFF	TRBD2	.	TRBJ2-1	TRBV4-2
TGTGCCAGCTCACTCGACAGGAACACTGAAGCTTTCTTT	CASSLDRNTEAFF	.	.	TRBJ1-1	TRBV18
TGTGCCAGCAGCTACAACGGAGGGGAAGCTTTCTTT	CASSYNGGEAFF	.	.	TRBJ1-1	TRBV7-8
TGTGCCAGCTCACCACTGGGGTCTAGCGGGGGCCTCCCCACAGATACGCAGTATTTT	CASSPLGSSGGLPTDTQYF	TRBD2	.	TRBJ2-3	TRBV18
TGCAGCGCCTGTGAGCAACAGGGATTCGCTGAAGCTTTCTTT	CSACEQQGFAEAFF	.	.	TRBJ1-1	TRBV29-1
TGCGCCAGCAGCTTCCTCCGGACAGGGATAAGAGATGAGCAGTTCTTC	CASSFLRTGIRDEQFF	TRBD1	.	TRBJ2-1	TRBV5-1
TGCGCCAGCAGCTACTCCTCGGGGGTGTTGAACACTGAAGCTTTCTTT	CASSYSSGVLNTEAFF	.	.	TRBJ1-1	TRBV5-1
TGTGCCACCCCCGAGGGGGCGCGAGGCACTGAAGCTTTCTTT	CATPEGARGTEAFF	TRBD1	.	TRBJ1-1	TRBV7-9
TGTGCCAGTAGTGCGGACAGGGTCGATGGCTACACCTTC	CASSADRVDGYTF	TRBD1	.	TRBJ1-2	TRBV19
TGCAGCGTTTGGGACAGGGGCCGGGACACCGGGGAGCTGTTTTTT	CSVWDRGRDTGELFF	TRBD1	.	TRBJ2-2	TRBV29-1
TGCGCCAGCAGCTTCCGGGACACAAAAGAGACCCAGTACTTC	CASSFRDTKETQYF	.	.	TRBJ2-5	TRBV5-1
TGTGCCAGCAGTTTATCTCCCCGGACAGGGGGCATTCAGCCCCAGCATTTT	CASSLSPRTGGIQPQHF	TRBD1	.	TRBJ1-5	TRBV27
TGTGCCAGCAGCTCGGTGGTGAAAAACACTGAAGCTTTCTTT	CASSSVVKNTEAFF	.	.	TRBJ1-1	TRBV7-2
TGCAGCGTTGGGGAACGAAGGGAGCCCTATGGCTACACCTTC	CSVGERREPYGYTF	.	once	TRBJ1-2	TRBV29-1
TGTGCCATTAGTATTGCGGGATTTCCCGGGGAGCTGTTTTTT	CAISIAGFPGELFF	.	.	TRBJ2-2	TRBV19
TGTGCCAGCAGCCCCTCCGTGATGGGCCTTAATCAGCCCCAGCATTTT	CASSPSVMGLNQPQHF	.	.	TRBJ1-5	TRBV11-2
TGTGCCAGCAGTAGGGACAGGGGGTCAGATACGCAGTATTTT	CASSRDRGSDTQYF	TRBD1	.	TRBJ2-3	TRBV6-1
TGTGCCTGGAGTGTTGCGGGCCTCTACTATGGCTACACCTTC	CAWSVAGLYYGYTF	.	.	TRBJ1-2	TRBV30
TGTGCCAGCAGGTACTTTACGGGGGAAGCTTTCTTT	CASRYFTGEAFF	.	few	TRBJ1-1	TRBV6-5
TGTGCCAGTAGCCGATCTGGGACAGTTGTAGCCCTCAATCAGCCCCAGCATTTT	CASSRSGTVVALNQPQHF	TRBD1	.	TRBJ1-5	TRBV19